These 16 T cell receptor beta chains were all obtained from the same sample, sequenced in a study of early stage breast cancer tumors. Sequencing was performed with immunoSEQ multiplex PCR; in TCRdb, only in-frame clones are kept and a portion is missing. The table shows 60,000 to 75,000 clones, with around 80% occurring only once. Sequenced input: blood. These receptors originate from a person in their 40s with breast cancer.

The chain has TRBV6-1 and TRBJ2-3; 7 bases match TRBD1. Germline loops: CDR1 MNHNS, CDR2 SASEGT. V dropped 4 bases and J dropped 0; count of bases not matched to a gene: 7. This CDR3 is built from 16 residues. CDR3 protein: CASSGKTGTSTDTQYF. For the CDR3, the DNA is TGTGCCAGCAGTGGAAAGACAGGGACCAGCACAGATACGCAGTATTTT.

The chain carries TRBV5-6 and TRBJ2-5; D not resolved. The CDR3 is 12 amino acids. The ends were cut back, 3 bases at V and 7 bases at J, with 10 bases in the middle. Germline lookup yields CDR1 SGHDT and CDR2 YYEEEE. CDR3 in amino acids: CASSSLPTTQYF. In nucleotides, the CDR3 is TGTGCCAGCAGCTCACTGCCGACGACCCAGTACTTC.

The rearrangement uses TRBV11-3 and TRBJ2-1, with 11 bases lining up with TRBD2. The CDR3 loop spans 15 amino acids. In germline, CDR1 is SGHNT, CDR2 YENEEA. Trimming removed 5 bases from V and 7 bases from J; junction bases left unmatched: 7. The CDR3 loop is CASSPLAGGSNEQFF. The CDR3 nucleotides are TGTGCCAGCAGCCCGCTAGCGGGAGGAAGTAATGAGCAGTTCTTC.

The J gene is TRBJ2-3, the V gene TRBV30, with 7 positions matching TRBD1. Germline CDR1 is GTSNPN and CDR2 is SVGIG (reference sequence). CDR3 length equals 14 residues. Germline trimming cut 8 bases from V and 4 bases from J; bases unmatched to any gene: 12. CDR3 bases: TGTGCCCATGAAACGACAGGGAAAGCAGATACGCAGTATTTT. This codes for CAHETTGKADTQYF.

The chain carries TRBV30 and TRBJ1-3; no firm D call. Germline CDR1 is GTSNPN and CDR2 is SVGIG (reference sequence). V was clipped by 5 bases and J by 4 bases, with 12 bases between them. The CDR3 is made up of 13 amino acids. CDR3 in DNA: TGTGCCTGGCTCGGATCCGCCGGAAACACCATATATTTT. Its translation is CAWLGSAGNTIYF.

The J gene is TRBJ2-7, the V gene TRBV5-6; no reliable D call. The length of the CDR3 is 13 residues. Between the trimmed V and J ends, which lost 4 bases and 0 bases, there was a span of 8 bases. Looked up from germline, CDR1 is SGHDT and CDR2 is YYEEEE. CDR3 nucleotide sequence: TGTGCCAGCAGCCCGGGCCTCTCCTACGAGCAGTACTTC. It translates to CASSPGLSYEQYF. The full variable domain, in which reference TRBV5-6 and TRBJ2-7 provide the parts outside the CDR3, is DAGVTQSPTHLIKTRGQQVTLRCSPKSGHDTVSWYQQALGQGPQFIFQYYEEEERQRGNFPDRFSGHQFPNYSSELNVNALLLGDSALYLCASSPGLSYEQYFGPGTRLTVT.

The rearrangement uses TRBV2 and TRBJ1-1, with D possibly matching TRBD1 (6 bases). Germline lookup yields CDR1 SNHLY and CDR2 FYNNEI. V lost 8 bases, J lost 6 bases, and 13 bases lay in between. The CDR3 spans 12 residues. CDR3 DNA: TGTGCCAGCGCCCGGGAGGGGGCTGAAGCTTTCTTT. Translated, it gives CASAREGAEAFF.

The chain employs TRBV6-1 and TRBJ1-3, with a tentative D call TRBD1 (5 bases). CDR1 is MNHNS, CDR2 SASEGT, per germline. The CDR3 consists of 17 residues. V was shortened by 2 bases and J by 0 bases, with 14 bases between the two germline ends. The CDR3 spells CASSEQGSGISGNTIYF. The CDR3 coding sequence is TGTGCCAGCAGTGAACAGGGATCGGGGATCTCTGGAAACACCATATATTTT.

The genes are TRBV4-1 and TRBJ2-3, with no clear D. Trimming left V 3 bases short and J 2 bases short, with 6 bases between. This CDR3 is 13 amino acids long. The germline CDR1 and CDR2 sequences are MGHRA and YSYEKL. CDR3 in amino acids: CASSHPLTDTQYF. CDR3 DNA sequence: TGCGCCAGCAGCCATCCCCTCACAGATACGCAGTATTTT.

The CDR3 DNA reads as TGTGCCAGCTCACCCTACCAGTCTAGGGGGGGAGCAGATACGCAGTATTTT. This codes for CASSPYQSRGGADTQYF. This chain connects TRBV18 to TRBJ2-3; a possible D gene is TRBD2 (7 bases). Trimming removed 3 bases from V and 4 bases from J, with 20 bases in between. Germline V CDR1 and CDR2: KGHSH, LQKENI. The CDR3 is 17 amino acids.

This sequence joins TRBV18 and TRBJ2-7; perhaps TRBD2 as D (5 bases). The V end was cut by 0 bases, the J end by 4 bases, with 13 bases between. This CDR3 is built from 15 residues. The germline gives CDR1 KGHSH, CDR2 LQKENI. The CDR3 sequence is CASSPPSGERYEQYF. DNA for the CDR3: TGTGCCAGCTCACCACCGTCCGGGGAGCGGTACGAGCAGTACTTC.

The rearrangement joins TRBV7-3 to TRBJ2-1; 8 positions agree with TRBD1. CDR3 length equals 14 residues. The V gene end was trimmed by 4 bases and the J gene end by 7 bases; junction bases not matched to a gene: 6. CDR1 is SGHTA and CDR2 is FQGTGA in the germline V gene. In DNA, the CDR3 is TGTGCCAGCAGCTCTCGGACAGGGTCAAATGAGCAGTTCTTC. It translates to CASSSRTGSNEQFF. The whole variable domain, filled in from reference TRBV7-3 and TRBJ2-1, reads GAGVSQTPSNKVTEKGKYVELRCDPISGHTALYWYRQSLGQGPEFLIYFQGTGAADDSGLPNDRFFAVRPEGSVSTLKIQRTERGDSAVYLCASSSRTGSNEQFFGPGTRLTVL.

The DNA of the CDR3 is TGCAGCGGTCAGGGGGGGGTAATAACCTACGAGCAGTACTTC. It encodes CSGQGGVITYEQYF. The chain employs TRBV29-1 and TRBJ2-7; D might be TRBD1 or TRBD2, each matching 7 bases. V lost 7 bases, J lost 2 bases, and 18 bases lay in between. This CDR3 has 14 residues. Germline loops: CDR1 SQVTM, CDR2 ANQGSEA.

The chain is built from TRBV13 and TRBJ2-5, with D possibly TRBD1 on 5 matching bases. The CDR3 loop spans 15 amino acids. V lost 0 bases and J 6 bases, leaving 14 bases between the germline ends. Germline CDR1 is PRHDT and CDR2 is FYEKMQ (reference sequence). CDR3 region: CASSLGQGPGKTQYF. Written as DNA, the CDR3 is TGTGCCAGCAGCTTAGGCCAAGGCCCAGGGAAGACCCAGTACTTC.

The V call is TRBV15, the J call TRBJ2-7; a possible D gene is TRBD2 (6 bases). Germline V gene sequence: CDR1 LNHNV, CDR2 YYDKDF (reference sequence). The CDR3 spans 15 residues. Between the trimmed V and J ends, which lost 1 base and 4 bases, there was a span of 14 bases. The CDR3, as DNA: TGTGCCACCAGCAGAGTAGCGGTGGGTTTGTACGAGCAGTACTTC. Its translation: CATSRVAVGLYEQYF.

Here the CDR3 reads CASSPGDIRSYNEQFF. The CDR3, as DNA: TGTGCCAGTTCTCCGGGGGACATCCGCTCCTACAATGAGCAGTTCTTC. The genes are TRBV19 and TRBJ2-1; D is perhaps TRBD1 or TRBD2 (6 bases each). The CDR3 totals 16 residues. Germline assignment: CDR1 LNHDA and CDR2 SQIVND (reference sequence). The V and J ends lost 8 bases and 0 bases respectively, with 17 bases between them.